The T cell receptor beta chain under discussion was sequenced for a study of T cell responses to AZD1222 COVID-19 vaccine. Overall study findings and caveats: The study sampled repertoires only after the peak T cell response. The sample set comprised mostly white British donors with more females, and clonal diversity was possibly underestimated.

The table lists this clone with a count of one. Its matching antigen is unknown. Some clones are missing from TCRdb's copy, which holds only in-frame ones; the method was immunoSEQ multiplex PCR. The repertoire consists of over 100,000 clones, with about 85% occurring once and the leading ten covering over 4%. The receptor comes from an adult in good health. The material was peripheral blood, obtained on day 0 of AZD1222 vaccination.

CDR3 sequence: CASSGSEVNYGYTF. The CDR3 region has the DNA TGTGCCAGCAGCGGTTCTGAGGTAAACTATGGCTACACCTTC. This chain links TRBV28 with TRBJ1-2; no firm D call. The CDR3 has 14 amino acids. V lost 6 bases, J lost 2 bases, and 13 bases lay in between. CDR1 and CDR2 from the germline V gene are MDHEN and SYDVKM.